This T cell receptor beta chain appears in the sequencing data of a study of T cell responses to AZD1222 COVID-19 vaccine. Study-wide context: Second doses were pooled across both intervals (about 4 or about 12 weeks).

The study, taken as a whole, reports: Researchers report vaccine-associated CD4 TCRs spanning spike, with dominance at 160-218 and 743-854. Repertoires were sampled only after the peak T cell response.

As for this clone: Its antigen is not identified.

The CDR3 consists of 14 residues. CDR1 is LGHNA and CDR2 is YSLEER in the germline V gene. The V end lost 4 bases, the J end lost 5 bases, and 12 bases lay between the germline ends. The data were produced by immunoSEQ multiplex PCR, yet TCRdb's version contains in-frame clones alone and is incomplete. The table has about 130,000 clones, 90% seen once. The sequence was collected from an adult in good health. This chain uses TRBV4-3 with TRBJ1-5; D is unresolved. The sample consisted of peripheral blood, taken on day 0 of AZD1222 vaccination. The CDR3 here is CASSPRAGDQPQHF. The CDR3 DNA reads as TGCGCCAGCAGCCCCCGTGCTGGGGATCAGCCCCAGCATTTT.